Sequencing of this T cell receptor beta chain was carried out in a study of cytomegalovirus exposure and HLA in healthy donors. Primers included in the PCR were 60 Vbeta and 13 Jbeta primers. Produced via immunoSEQ multiplex PCR; TCRdb's table is partial and in-frame only. This sample carries roughly 140,000 clones, approximately 84% of them seen once, and the ten largest clones take under 10%. This CDR3 is 14 amino acids long. Per the germline V gene, CDR1 is SGHRS and CDR2 is YFSETQ. Material for sequencing was PBMCs. The receptor's source is a woman aged 55-69 years in good health and CMV-seropositive. The chain employs TRBV5-1 and TRBJ2-5; 7 bases are shared with TRBD2. The end of the DNA aligns better with TRBJ2-7, so the J call may be wrong. This CDR3 is CASSSRTRRYEQYF. The CDR3 region has the DNA TGCGCCAGCAGCTCTCGGACTAGAAGGTACGAGCAGTACTTC.